The 29 T cell receptor beta chains below all came from one sample that was sequenced in a study of beta chain features in type 1 diabetes. The antigens of these receptors remain unknown. The authors reverse transcribed all of the isolated RNA, so sequencing captured expressed TCRB transcripts. Sequencing used immunoSEQ multiplex PCR; TCRdb keeps in-frame clones, though not all of them. The repertoire holds roughly 730,000 clones, around an eighth seen once, with about 0.02% in the top ten. Notes on the study in general: Type 1 diabetes patients had moderately but significantly shorter TCRB CDR3s in all four CD4+ subsets.

Sequenced material: naive CD4+ T cells from blood. These receptors originate from a man younger than 30 with type 1 diabetes.

The V and J genes are TRBV5-1 and TRBJ2-7, with a tentative D call TRBD1 (6 bases). This CDR3 has 13 residues. Looked up from germline, CDR1 is SGHRS and CDR2 is YFSETQ. V was pared by 4 bases and J by 2 bases, with 10 bases between. The CDR3 DNA sequence: TGCGCCAGCAGCGGGGGCCCACCCTACGAGCAGTACTTC. Residues: CASSGGPPYEQYF. The entire variable domain, with the rest obtained from reference TRBV5-1 and TRBJ2-7, is as follows: KAGVTQTPRYLIKTRGQQVTLSCSPISGHRSVSWYQQTPGQGLQFLFEYFSETQRNKGNFPGRFSGRQFSNSRSEMNVSTLELGDSALYLCASSGGPPYEQYFGPGTRLTVT.

This clone was found a few times. The chain uses TRBV6-5 and TRBJ2-1; D is uncertain. Germline values: CDR1 MNHEY, CDR2 SVGAGI. Trimming pared 6 bases from V and 10 bases from J, leaving 10 bases between. The CDR3 loop spans 11 amino acids. The CDR3 spells CASSHGLEQFF. The CDR3 nucleotides are TGTGCCAGCAGCCATGGCCTCGAGCAGTTCTTC.

The chain couples TRBV29-1 to TRBJ2-2; maybe TRBD1 (5 bases). CDR3 length: 18 amino acids. The germline gives CDR1 SQVTM, CDR2 ANQGSEA. The ends were cut back, 4 bases at V and 3 bases at J, with 24 bases in the middle. The CDR3 coding sequence is TGCAGCGTTGGTCGACATCGGGCGCTATTAGGGGACACCGGGGAGCTGTTTTTT. Its protein is CSVGRHRALLGDTGELFF.

This clone was seen only a few times. The V gene is TRBV7-9, the J gene TRBJ1-1, with TRBD1 matching over 8 bases. Germline CDR1 reads SEHNR; CDR2 reads FQNEAQ (reference sequence). The ends lost 3 bases at V and 4 bases at J; junction bases unmatched: 1. CDR3 length: 13 residues. CDR3 protein: CASSFDRGTEAFF. The CDR3 coding sequence is TGTGCCAGCAGCTTCGACAGGGGCACTGAAGCTTTCTTT. Together with reference TRBV7-9 and TRBJ1-1, the CDR3 gives the full variable domain: DTGVSQNPRHKITKRGQNVTFRCDPISEHNRLYWYRQTLGQGPEFLTYFQNEAQLEKSRLLSDRFSAERPKGSFSTLEIQRTEQGDSAMYLCASSFDRGTEAFFGQGTRLTVV.

This clone was seen more than once but under ten times. The chain employs TRBV6-1 and TRBJ1-1; no definite D call. The CDR3 has 13 residues. V was trimmed by 3 bases and J by 2 bases, leaving 7 bases between them. Germline V gene lookup returns CDR1 MNHNS and CDR2 SASEGT. The CDR3, as DNA: TGTGCCAGCAGTGAGTGGGGAAACACTGAAGCTTTCTTT. It encodes CASSEWGNTEAFF.

This chain joins TRBV4-1 and TRBJ1-5; 7 nucleotides agree with TRBD1. The junction had 10 bases not matched to a gene; V was cut back by 2 bases and J by 3 bases. The CDR3 sequence is 17 residues long. Germline V gene lookup returns CDR1 MGHRA and CDR2 YSYEKL. The DNA for the CDR3 is TGCGCCAGCAGCCAACCCTACGGGGACAGAATCAATCAGCCCCAGCATTTT. This sequence encodes CASSQPYGDRINQPQHF.

The rearrangement links TRBV5-1 to TRBJ1-1, with 8 nucleotides matching TRBD1. CDR3 length: 16 amino acids. Germline V gene lookup returns CDR1 SGHRS and CDR2 YFSETQ. The ends lost 0 bases at V and 0 bases at J; junction bases unmatched: 4. The CDR3 protein is CASSLAGQGMNTEAFF. The CDR3 DNA is TGCGCCAGCAGCTTGGCCGGACAGGGAATGAACACTGAAGCTTTCTTT.

This clone was detected a few times. This rearrangement joins TRBV30 to TRBJ2-7; D possibly uses TRBD1 or TRBD2 (5 bases each). The germline V gene encodes CDR1 GTSNPN and CDR2 SVGIG (reference sequence). The CDR3 covers 11 residues. Trimming took off 6 bases at V and 2 bases at J, with 8 bases between the two ends. In DNA, the CDR3 is TGTGCCTGCTGGGGGACCTACGAGCAGTACTTC. Translating it yields CACWGTYEQYF.

A few counts support this clone. V usage is TRBV10-3 and J usage is TRBJ2-1, with 8 bases fitting TRBD1. Looked up from germline, CDR1 is ENHRY and CDR2 is SYGVKD. Trimming took 4 bases from V and 4 from J; bases not matched to a gene: 6. CDR3 length equals 15 residues. In DNA, the CDR3 is TGTGCCATCAGTGTCCGGGACAGGAGTTACAATGAGCAGTTCTTC. This codes for CAISVRDRSYNEQFF.

A few counts support this clone. The CDR3 loop reads CASSLVAGGSGYTF. The CDR3 DNA reads as TGTGCCAGCAGCTTAGTAGCAGGGGGAAGTGGCTACACCTTC. The gene calls are TRBV7-3 and TRBJ1-2; 7 bases map to TRBD1. The ends lost 2 bases at V and 7 bases at J; junction bases unmatched: 7. This CDR3 has 14 residues. Germline lookup yields CDR1 SGHTA and CDR2 FQGTGA.

This clone came up a few times. Other DNA sequences of this sample code for an identical CDR3. This sequence joins TRBV19 and TRBJ1-5; no definite D call. This CDR3 has 12 amino acids. CDR1 is LNHDA and CDR2 is SQIVND in the germline V gene (reference sequence). The V gene lost 1 base and the J gene lost 6 bases, with 4 bases spanning the gap. CDR3 sequence (DNA): TGTGCCAGTAGTATAGTCGGTCAGCCCCAGCATTTT. This codes for CASSIVGQPQHF.

The chain combines TRBV6-1 with TRBJ2-2; D not certain. Germline-derived CDR1 and CDR2 are MNHNS and SASEGT. Trimming cost V 2 bases and J 2 bases, with 12 bases left between them. This CDR3 has 16 amino acids. The CDR3 is CASSEFSSQNTGELFF. CDR3 nucleotide sequence: TGTGCCAGCAGTGAATTCAGTAGCCAAAACACCGGGGAGCTGTTTTTT.

The J gene is TRBJ1-2, the V gene TRBV30, with D perhaps matching TRBD1 (6 bases). V was trimmed by 2 bases and J by 3 bases, leaving 16 bases between them. The CDR3 has 15 residues. Germline CDR1 reads GTSNPN; CDR2 reads SVGIG (reference sequence). CDR3 DNA sequence: TGTGCCTGGAGTATGGGGGGACACTTATACTATGGCTACACCTTC. Its protein is CAWSMGGHLYYGYTF.

The chain combines TRBV2 with TRBJ1-2, with D uncertain. Trimming stripped 4 bases from V and 0 bases from J, with 9 bases between. This CDR3 comprises 14 residues. From germline, CDR1 is SNHLY and CDR2 FYNNEI. This chain's CDR3 is CASSVYESNYGYTF. CDR3 DNA: TGTGCCAGCAGTGTTTATGAGTCTAACTATGGCTACACCTTC.

Ten or more counts support this clone. V is TRBV5-4 and J is TRBJ2-2; no clear D gene. There are 11 residues in the CDR3. Trimming took 0 bases from V and 6 from J, leaving 0 bases between them. Germline CDR1 SGHNT, CDR2 YYREEE (reference sequence). The CDR3 DNA reads TGTGCCAGCAGCTTGGCCGGGGAGCTGTTTTTT. Translated, it gives CASSLAGELFF. The variable domain in full, with the rest retrieved from reference TRBV5-4 and TRBJ2-2, is ETGVTQSPTHLIKTRGQQVTLRCSSQSGHNTVSWYQQALGQGPQFIFQYYREEENGRGNFPPRFSGLQFPNYSSELNVNALELDDSALYLCASSLAGELFFGEGSRLTVL.

Only a few counts were recorded for this clone. V and J are TRBV4-1 and TRBJ2-4; D tentatively reads TRBD1 or TRBD2 (5 bases each). The germline gives CDR1 MGHRA, CDR2 YSYEKL. This CDR3 region has 20 residues. Trimming stripped 0 bases from V and 0 bases from J, with 21 bases between. The CDR3 sequence: CASSQDSPGTISLAKNIQYF. The CDR3 DNA reads as TGCGCCAGCAGCCAAGATTCCCCAGGGACGATAAGCCTAGCCAAAAACATTCAGTACTTC.

A few counts support this clone. The identical CDR3 is also encoded by other nucleotide sequences in the sample. The chain recombines TRBV20-1 with TRBJ2-3; unclear D gene. Germline V gene lookup returns CDR1 DFQATT and CDR2 SNEGSKA (reference sequence). V dropped 6 bases and J dropped 5 bases, with 6 bases sitting between them. The CDR3 length is 10 residues. The CDR3 bases are TGCAGTGCCGCCGGAGATACGCAGTATTTT. Translating gives CSAAGDTQYF.

The chain joins TRBV7-9 to TRBJ2-3; D gene uncertain. V was trimmed by 0 bases and J by 6 bases, leaving 10 bases between them. This CDR3 is built from 14 residues. Per the germline V gene, CDR1 is SEHNR and CDR2 is FQNEAQ (reference sequence). CDR3 residues: CASSLAPELDTQYF. The CDR3 DNA sequence: TGTGCCAGCAGCTTAGCCCCCGAGCTGGATACGCAGTATTTT.

V and J are TRBV10-3 and TRBJ2-7; no firm D call. The CDR3 spans 15 residues. Trimming cost V 4 bases and J 0 bases, with 13 bases left between them. The V gene's germline CDR1 is ENHRY and CDR2 SYGVKD. The CDR3 DNA is TGTGCCATCAGTGCTGGAGTCGGTGGCTCCTACGAGCAGTACTTC. Protein product: CAISAGVGGSYEQYF.

The chain combines TRBV11-3 with TRBJ1-4; D call uncertain. V lost 3 bases to trimming and J lost 0 bases, with 5 bases between them. CDR1 is SGHNT and CDR2 is YENEEA in the germline V gene. The CDR3 runs 14 residues. The CDR3 loop reads CASSLGATNEKLFF. The CDR3 DNA sequence: TGTGCCAGCAGCTTGGGTGCAACTAATGAAAAACTGTTTTTT. The full variable domain, in which reference TRBV11-3 and TRBJ1-4 provide the parts outside the CDR3, is EAGVVQSPRYKIIEKKQPVAFWCNPISGHNTLYWYLQNLGQGPELLIRYENEEAVDDSQLPKDRFSAERLKGVDSTLKIQPAELGDSAVYLCASSLGATNEKLFFGSGTQLSVL.

This clone appeared a few times. The chain is built from TRBV29-1 and TRBJ2-1; TRBD1 matches 7 bases. Germline V CDR1 and CDR2: SQVTM, ANQGSEA. This CDR3 has 16 amino acids. V shed 6 bases, J shed 3 bases, and the junction held 14 bases outside the gene matches. CDR3 sequence (DNA): TGCAGCGTCGCAACCGAACAGGGGTGGCTCTACAATGAGCAGTTCTTC. As protein: CSVATEQGWLYNEQFF.

This clone appeared a few times. Other DNA sequences from this sample encode an identical CDR3 as well. This chain connects TRBV20-1 to TRBJ2-5; D ambiguous. This CDR3 has 11 residues. Germline CDR1 DFQATT, CDR2 SNEGSKA (reference sequence). V gave up 0 bases and J gave up 4 bases, with 3 bases separating them. CDR3 nucleotide sequence: TGCAGTGCTAGAGACCGAGAGACCCAGTACTTC. Translating it yields CSARDRETQYF.

V and J are TRBV19 and TRBJ2-6; the match to TRBD1 covers 7 bases. Unmatched junction bases numbered 13, after V lost 8 bases and J lost 0 bases. Germline-derived CDR1 and CDR2 are LNHDA and SQIVND (reference sequence). The CDR3 loop spans 18 amino acids. For the CDR3, the DNA is TGTGCCAGTCACCTAGGGGGCGCAGGTAGCTCTGGGGCCAACGTCCTGACTTTC. This gives the protein CASHLGGAGSSGANVLTF.

This clone appeared a few times. The chain uses TRBV6-6 and TRBJ2-5, with 10 bases matching TRBD1. Per the germline V gene, CDR1 is MNHNY and CDR2 is SVGAGI (reference sequence). This CDR3 comprises 15 residues. With 5 bases clipped from V and 5 bases from J, the junction kept 8 bases outside the gene matches. The CDR3 DNA follows: TGTGCCAGCAGTCCAGGACAGGGGGTTTGGGAGACCCAGTACTTC. Protein: CASSPGQGVWETQYF.

The chain links TRBV10-3 to TRBJ1-2; D gene uncertain. Deletions cut 0 bases from V and 7 bases from J, with 15 bases between. The germline CDR1 and CDR2 sequences are ENHRY and SYGVKD. The CDR3 sequence is 15 residues long. The CDR3 region has the DNA TGTGCCATCAGTGAGTCGGGGAGACGAGTAAGTGGCTACACCTTC. Its protein is CAISESGRRVSGYTF.

The chain combines TRBV10-3 with TRBJ1-1, with D maybe TRBD1 (6 bases). Germline lookup yields CDR1 ENHRY and CDR2 SYGVKD. Trimming stripped 5 bases from V and 8 bases from J, with 12 bases between. The CDR3 covers 12 residues. The CDR3 loop reads CAISSTGTEAFF. CDR3 nucleotide sequence: TGTGCCATCAGTTCAACCGGGACAGAAGCTTTCTTT.

As for this clone: Different DNA sequences within this sample yield the same CDR3. The genes are TRBV18 and TRBJ2-7; TRBD1 agrees at 8 bases. This CDR3 spans 14 amino acids. CDR1 and CDR2 (germline): KGHSH, LQKENI. Trimming cost V 1 base and J 2 bases; bases outside gene matches: 1. CDR3 loop: CASSPRTGTYEQYF. The CDR3 DNA follows: TGTGCCAGCTCACCACGGACAGGGACCTACGAGCAGTACTTC.

The genes are TRBV2 and TRBJ1-2; D uncertain. This CDR3 is 10 amino acids long. V was clipped by 6 bases and J by 6 bases, with 5 bases between them. Germline V gives CDR1 SNHLY, CDR2 FYNNEI. The CDR3 bases are TGTGCCAGCAGGGGCGATGGCTACACCTTC. Translated: CASRGDGYTF.

The gene calls are TRBV5-1 and TRBJ2-3; 7 bases align to TRBD2. Per germline, CDR1 SGHRS and CDR2 YFSETQ. Unmatched junction bases numbered 8, after V lost 4 bases and J lost 6 bases. This CDR3 region has 14 residues. CDR3 protein: CASSPGTIGDTQYF. The DNA of the CDR3 is TGCGCCAGCAGCCCCGGGACTATCGGCGATACGCAGTATTTT.